The T cell receptor (beta chain) described here comes from a study of cytomegalovirus exposure and HLA in healthy donors. Study observations and caveats: The study reported that TCR beta sequences accurately predicted HLA-A and HLA-B alleles in most subjects. Listed as cytomegalovirus-associated were 150 or so TCR beta chains. An analysis done earlier found most TCR beta V segments productive about 90% or about 30% of the time.

Participants comprised healthy donors of bone marrow. For this clone: Its cognate antigen is unknown.

Germline V gene sequence: CDR1 MNHNS, CDR2 SASEGT. The CDR3 contains 15 residues. V trimming: 5 bases; J trimming: 3 bases; junction bases outside the gene matches: 8. The PCR was carried out with 60 Vbeta primers and 13 Jbeta primers. Produced via immunoSEQ multiplex PCR; TCRdb's table is partial and in-frame only. The sample has a few hundred thousand clones; 75% to 90% are singletons. The sequence derives from a girl aged 2 to 9 in good health and CMV-seronegative. This chain uses TRBV6-1 with TRBJ2-7, with 9 bases fitting TRBD2. Sequenced sample: PBMCs. CDR3 sequence: CASSQVGLASYEQYF. The DNA of the CDR3 is TGTGCCAGCAGTCAAGTTGGACTAGCGAGCTACGAGCAGTACTTC.